The 9 T cell receptor beta chains below all came from one sample that was sequenced in a study of cytomegalovirus exposure and HLA in healthy donors. Both 60 Vbeta primers and 13 Jbeta primers went into the PCR. The method was immunoSEQ multiplex PCR; TCRdb's version includes in-frame clones alone and lacks a portion of them. The sample includes about 120,000 clones, 60% to 80% of them seen just once. Sequenced material: PBMCs. The receptors shown here come from a human donor in good health.

The chain links TRBV11-3 to TRBJ2-1; perhaps TRBD2 as D (6 bases). The germline V gene encodes CDR1 SGHNT and CDR2 YENEEA. The CDR3 spans 15 residues. Deletions cut 1 base from V and 3 bases from J, with 10 bases between. The CDR3 loop is CASSLGEVYYNEQFF. The CDR3 nucleotides read TGTGCCAGCAGCTTAGGGGAGGTTTACTACAATGAGCAGTTCTTC.

This clone has more than one count but fewer than ten. This chain connects TRBV11-2 to TRBJ2-1; 12 bases agree with TRBD2. CDR1 is SGHAT, CDR2 FQNNGV, per germline. After removal of 1 base from V and 12 bases from J, the junction contained 7 bases not matched to a gene. The CDR3 totals 15 residues. The CDR3 is CASSLGLAGGPRQFF. The CDR3 bases are TGTGCCAGCAGCTTAGGGCTAGCGGGAGGGCCGCGGCAGTTCTTC.

The gene calls are TRBV27 and TRBJ1-4; unclear D gene. V shed 10 bases and J shed 7 bases, with 16 bases lying between them. The CDR3 runs 13 residues. Germline V gene data show CDR1 as MNHEY and CDR2 as SMNVEV (reference sequence). CDR3 in DNA: TGTGCCACCTCCAAAGAGCCCCGTGAAAAACTGTTTTTT. It translates to CATSKEPREKLFF.

V is TRBV27 and J is TRBJ1-2, with a possible D match to TRBD1 (6 bases). The CDR3 is 14 amino acids. Trimming removed 2 bases from V and 8 bases from J, with 15 bases in between. CDR1 and CDR2 (germline): MNHEY, SMNVEV (reference sequence). This chain's CDR3 is CASSLGQWMGGYTF. The CDR3 DNA sequence: TGTGCCAGCAGTTTAGGACAGTGGATGGGCGGCTACACCTTC.

The chain joins TRBV5-4 to TRBJ2-7, with TRBD2 matching over 8 bases. This CDR3 has 14 residues. The germline V gene encodes CDR1 SGHNT and CDR2 YYREEE (reference sequence). V lost 2 bases, J lost 2 bases, and 3 bases stayed unmatched. CDR3: CASSLSGGAYEQYF. The CDR3 coding sequence is TGTGCCAGCAGCTTATCGGGAGGGGCCTACGAGCAGTACTTC.

This chain connects TRBV5-6 to TRBJ1-6; D ambiguous. The CDR3 contains 12 residues. V dropped 1 base and J dropped 10 bases, with 6 bases sitting between them. Germline V gene data show CDR1 as SGHDT and CDR2 as YYEEEE. For the CDR3, the DNA is TGTGCCAGCAGCTTGTTAATATCACCCCTCCACTTT. Its translation: CASSLLISPLHF.

This chain connects TRBV27 to TRBJ2-3; 11 nucleotides align to TRBD2. Germline CDR1 is MNHEY and CDR2 is SMNVEV (reference sequence). Unmatched junction bases numbered 7, after V lost 5 bases and J lost 6 bases. The CDR3 runs 15 residues. CDR3 nucleotide sequence: TGTGCCAGCAGTCTCCGACTAGCGGGATCCGATACGCAGTATTTT. The encoded protein is CASSLRLAGSDTQYF.

The chain links TRBV25-1 to TRBJ2-7, with D perhaps TRBD1 (6 bases). The CDR3 covers 13 residues. V was clipped by 1 base and J by 6 bases, with 10 bases between them. Germline values: CDR1 MGHDK, CDR2 SYGVNS. The CDR3 loop reads CASSELEGGEQYF. Written as DNA, the CDR3 is TGTGCCAGCAGTGAATTGGAAGGGGGCGAGCAGTACTTC.

The chain joins TRBV6-4 to TRBJ2-1, with 10 bases that match TRBD2. The CDR3 contains 17 residues. Germline values: CDR1 MRHNA, CDR2 SNTAGT. V lost 5 bases to trimming and J lost 4 bases; unmatched junction nucleotides: 11. The CDR3 here is CASSTSGALGEYNEQFF. CDR3 nucleotides: TGTGCCAGCAGTACTAGCGGGGCACTAGGGGAATACAATGAGCAGTTCTTC.